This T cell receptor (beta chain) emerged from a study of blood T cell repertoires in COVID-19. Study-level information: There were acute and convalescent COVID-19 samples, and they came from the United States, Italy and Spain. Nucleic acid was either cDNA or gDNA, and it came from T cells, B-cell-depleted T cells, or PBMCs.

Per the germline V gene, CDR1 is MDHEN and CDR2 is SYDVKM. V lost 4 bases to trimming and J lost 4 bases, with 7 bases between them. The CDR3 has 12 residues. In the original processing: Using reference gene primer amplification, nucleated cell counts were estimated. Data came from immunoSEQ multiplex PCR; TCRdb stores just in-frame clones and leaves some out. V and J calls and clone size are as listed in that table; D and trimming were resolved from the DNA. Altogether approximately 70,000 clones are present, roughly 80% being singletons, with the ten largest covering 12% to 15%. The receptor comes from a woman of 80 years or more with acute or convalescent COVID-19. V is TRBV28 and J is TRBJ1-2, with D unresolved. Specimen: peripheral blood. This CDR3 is CASSSGSYGYTF. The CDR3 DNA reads TGTGCCAGCAGTTCCGGTTCCTATGGCTACACCTTC.